This T cell receptor (beta chain) was captured by sequencing in a study of graft-versus-host responses after intestinal transplantation (dated by TCRdb to about 2021). Regarding the complete study: The transplants that recipients got were multivisceral, liver-intestinal, or isolated intestinal. Of the 20 to 25 intestinal transplant recipients enrolled in the cohort, one of whom was a retransplant, a few patients without pretransplant specimens were excluded. Bulk TCR-beta CDR3 sequencing was used to track graft-versus-host and host-versus-graft alloreactive T cell clones in the graft, circulation and bone marrow after intestinal transplantation. Every recipient was given anti-thymocyte globulin induction, then maintenance tacrolimus and steroids for 3 to 4 years. Alloreactive clones were identified by sequencing pre-transplant mixed lymphocyte reaction products and comparing them with unstimulated pre-transplant donor and recipient T cells. Donor T cell macrochimerism was defined as a peak of at least 4% donor T cells among recipient peripheral blood mononuclear cells. Instead of going to the commercial service, samples from three later patients were sequenced in-house on an Illumina MiSeq and processed with MiXCR.

General findings and caveats noted by the study authors: GvH clones turned up in recipient bone marrow, with some appearing earlier in ileal mucosa or blood, a pattern consistent with an intestinal mucosal origin. Conclusions were limited by the relatively low number and heterogeneity of intestinal transplant patients. In the allografts of patients with donor T cell macrochimerism, GvH to HvG T cell clonal ratios were high. Peak levels of circulating GvH clones were associated with declines in HvG clones early after transplant.

The cysteine opens and the phenylalanine closes a CDR3 of 14 amino acids. Of the read, only the CDR3 DNA is kept; its 42 bases are in frame from base 1. The germline V gene (reference sequence) gives CDR1 as LNHNV and CDR2 as YYDKDF. Relative to germline, V is 0 bases shorter and J is 5 bases shorter, with 10 bases between their ends. Library method: the immunoSEQ multiplex PCR assay. For most patients, genomic DNA was isolated using the Qiagen DNeasy Blood and Tissue Kit and was shipped frozen to Adaptive Biotechnologies for TCR sequencing. Adaptive Biotechnologies carried out high-throughput TCR-beta CDR3 sequencing of genomic DNA for most patients. The original pipeline was this. TCR sequencing data for some 17 patients were retrieved from Adaptive's ImmunoSEQ software; three other patients were processed with MiXCR and VDJtools. CD4 versus CD8 sorting errors were corrected by removing sequences found in both subsets at a frequency ratio below 5:1. CDR3 nucleotide sequences shared between donor and recipient were removed because the origin of such sequences could not be assigned. To count as alloreactive, a clone needed at least 2-fold expansion over unstimulated cells and a minimum CFSE-low frequency of 0.002% (template counts) or 0.001% (read counts). A clone was considered mappable if detected in the sequenced pre-transplant spleen, lymph node, or MLR CFSE-low populations of the donor or recipient. The cumulative frequency of alloreactive clones was calculated as a percentage of all sequences, weighted by copy number. The table comes from immuneACCESS by way of TCRdb, which keeps in-frame sequences with V and J called. Part of the clones is missing from these tables; in studies checked, under half for an unresolved V gene and the rest for unknown reasons. That table gives V, J and clone size, and the DNA gave D and trimming. For this sample the table gives roughly 77,000 clones, of which roughly nine tenths were detected only once. Jointly, the top ten make up around 2.5% of the sample.

The time point label for this specimen denotes: cells obtained before transplantation from donor or recipient. CD3+CD4+ and CD3+CD8+ populations were FACS-sorted from unstimulated pre-transplant donor and recipient cells taken from spleen or lymph nodes. About this clone: No cognate antigen has been identified for it. Per-nucleotide qualities are absent, and no much larger clonotype sits a single base away.

The origin of this receptor is a human donor who received an intestinal transplant. This receptor chain uses TRBV15 and TRBJ1-1; a tentative D call is TRBD1 (5 bases match). Sequences were derived from unstimulated CD8+ T cells sorted from spleen or lymph node cells, sampled before intestinal transplant. The CDR3 has the sequence CATSRDRDRTEAFF. The DNA is as follows: TGTGCCACCAGCAGAGACAGGGATCGGACTGAAGCTTTCTTT.